Here is one TCR beta chain with its context. Under the authors' procedure: Using reference gene primer amplification, nucleated cell counts were estimated. Assay used: immunoSEQ multiplex PCR; TCRdb lists only in-frame clones, some missing. V and J calls and clone size are given by that table; D and trimming were obtained from the DNA. Seen here are 450,000 to 500,000 clones, over 75% observed once, and the top ten hold 3% to 3.5%. This entry is derived from a study of blood T cell repertoires in COVID-19. Study-level information: The United States, Italy and Spain supplied acute and convalescent COVID-19 samples. T cells, B-cell-depleted T cells, or PBMCs supplied cDNA or gDNA.

This CDR3 has 14 residues. Germline CDR1 is ENHRY and CDR2 is SYGVKD. Trimming removed 5 bases at V and 1 base at J, with 9 bases between. V and J are TRBV10-3 and TRBJ2-1; tentative D call: TRBD2 (6 bases). The sequenced sample consisted of peripheral blood. This sequence originates from a human donor in a cohort sampled during active COVID-19. CDR3 loop: CAISPSVSYNEQFF. CDR3 bases: TGTGCCATCAGTCCTAGCGTATCCTACAATGAGCAGTTCTTC.